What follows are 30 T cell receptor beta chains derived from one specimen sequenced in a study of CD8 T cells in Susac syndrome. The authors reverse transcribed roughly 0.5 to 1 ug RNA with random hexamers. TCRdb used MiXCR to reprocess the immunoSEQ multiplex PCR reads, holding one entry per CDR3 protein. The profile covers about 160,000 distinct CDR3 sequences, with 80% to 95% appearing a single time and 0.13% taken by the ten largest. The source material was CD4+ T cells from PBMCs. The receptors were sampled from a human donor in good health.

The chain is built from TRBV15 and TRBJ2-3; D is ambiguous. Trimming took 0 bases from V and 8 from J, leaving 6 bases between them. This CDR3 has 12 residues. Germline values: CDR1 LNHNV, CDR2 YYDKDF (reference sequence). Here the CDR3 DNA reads TGTGCCACCAGCAGAGATACGGGTACGCAGTATTTT. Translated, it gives CATSRDTGTQYF.

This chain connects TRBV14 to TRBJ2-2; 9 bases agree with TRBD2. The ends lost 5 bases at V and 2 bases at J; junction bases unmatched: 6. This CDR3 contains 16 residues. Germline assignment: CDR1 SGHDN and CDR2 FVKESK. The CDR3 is CASSVGTSSNTGELFF. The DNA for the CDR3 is TGTGCCAGCAGCGTCGGGACTAGCAGTAACACCGGGGAGCTGTTTTTT.

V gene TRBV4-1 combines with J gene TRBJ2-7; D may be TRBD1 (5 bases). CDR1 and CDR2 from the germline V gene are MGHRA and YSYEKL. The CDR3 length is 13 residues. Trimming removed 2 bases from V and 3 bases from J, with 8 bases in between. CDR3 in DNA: TGCGCCAGCAGCCAAAGCGACAGCTACGAGCAGTACTTC. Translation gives CASSQSDSYEQYF.

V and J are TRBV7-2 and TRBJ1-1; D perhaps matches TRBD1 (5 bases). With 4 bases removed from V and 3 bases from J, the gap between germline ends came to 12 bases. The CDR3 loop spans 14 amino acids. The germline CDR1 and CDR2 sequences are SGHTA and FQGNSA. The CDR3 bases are TGTGCCAGCAGCTGGGGGGGTCATTACACTGAAGCTTTCTTT. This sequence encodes CASSWGGHYTEAFF.

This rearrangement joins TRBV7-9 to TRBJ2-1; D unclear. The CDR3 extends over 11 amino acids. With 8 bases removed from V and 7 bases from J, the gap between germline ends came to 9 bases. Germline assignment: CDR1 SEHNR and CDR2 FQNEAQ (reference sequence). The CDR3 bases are TGTGCCAGCGCACGTTTGAATGAGCAGTTCTTC. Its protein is CASARLNEQFF.

CDR3 coding DNA: TGCAGCGTTGAAACGCAGGAGAGATCCTACGAGCAGTACTTC. Translated: CSVETQERSYEQYF. V and J are TRBV29-1 and TRBJ2-7; D call uncertain. Germline assignment: CDR1 SQVTM and CDR2 ANQGSEA. This CDR3 region has 14 residues. V lost 2 bases, J lost 1 base, and 12 bases lay in between.

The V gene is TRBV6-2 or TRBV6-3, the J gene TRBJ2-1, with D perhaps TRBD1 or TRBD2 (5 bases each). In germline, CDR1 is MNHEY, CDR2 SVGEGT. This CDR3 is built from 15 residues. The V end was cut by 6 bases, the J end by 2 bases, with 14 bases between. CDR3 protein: CASRNPGTTYNEQFF. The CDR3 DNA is TGTGCCAGCAGGAATCCCGGGACCACCTACAATGAGCAGTTCTTC.

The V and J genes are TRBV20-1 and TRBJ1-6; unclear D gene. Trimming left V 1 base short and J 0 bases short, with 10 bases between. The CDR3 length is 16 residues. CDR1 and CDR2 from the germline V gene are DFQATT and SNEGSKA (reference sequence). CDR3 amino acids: CSARVGTSSYNSPLHF. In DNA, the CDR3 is TGCAGTGCTAGAGTTGGCACAAGCTCCTATAATTCACCCCTCCACTTT.

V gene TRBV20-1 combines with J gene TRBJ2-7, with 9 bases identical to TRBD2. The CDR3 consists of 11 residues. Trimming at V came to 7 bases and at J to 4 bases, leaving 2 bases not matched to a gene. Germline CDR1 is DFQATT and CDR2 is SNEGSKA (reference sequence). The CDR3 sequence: CSGLAGYEQYF. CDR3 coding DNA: TGCAGTGGTCTAGCGGGATACGAGCAGTACTTC.

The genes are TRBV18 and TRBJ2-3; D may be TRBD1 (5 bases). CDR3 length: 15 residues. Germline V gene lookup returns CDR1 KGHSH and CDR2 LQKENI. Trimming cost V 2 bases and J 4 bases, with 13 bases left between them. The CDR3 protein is CASSPAQGRADTQYF. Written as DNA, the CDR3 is TGTGCCAGCTCACCAGCGCAGGGTCGGGCAGATACGCAGTATTTT.

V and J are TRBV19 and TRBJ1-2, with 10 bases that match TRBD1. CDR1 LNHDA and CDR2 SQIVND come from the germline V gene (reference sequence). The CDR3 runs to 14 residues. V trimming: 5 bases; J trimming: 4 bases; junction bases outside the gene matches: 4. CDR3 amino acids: CASSAGQGIYGYTF. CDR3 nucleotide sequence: TGTGCCAGTAGTGCGGGACAGGGGATCTATGGCTACACCTTC.

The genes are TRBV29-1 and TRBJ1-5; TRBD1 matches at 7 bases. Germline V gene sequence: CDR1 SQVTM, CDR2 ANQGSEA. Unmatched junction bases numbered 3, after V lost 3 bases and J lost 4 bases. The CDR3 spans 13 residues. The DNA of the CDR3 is TGCAGCGTTGAGGAGGGGGCAAATCAGCCCCAGCATTTT. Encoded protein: CSVEEGANQPQHF.

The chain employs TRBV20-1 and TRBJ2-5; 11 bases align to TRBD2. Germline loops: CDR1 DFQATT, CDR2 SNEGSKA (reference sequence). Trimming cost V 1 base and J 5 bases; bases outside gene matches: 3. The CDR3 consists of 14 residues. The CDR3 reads CSARVPSGGETQYF. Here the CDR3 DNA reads TGCAGTGCTAGAGTACCTAGCGGGGGGGAGACCCAGTACTTC.

CDR3 DNA sequence: TGTGCCAGCAGCTTAAGGTCTAGCGGGGACGATGAGCAGTTCTTC. Translated: CASSLRSSGDDEQFF. The chain has TRBV5-4 and TRBJ2-1; TRBD2 matches at 9 bases. V was pared by 2 bases and J by 8 bases, with 8 bases of the junction left unmatched. Per the germline V gene, CDR1 is SGHNT and CDR2 is YYREEE (reference sequence). The CDR3 length is 15 residues.

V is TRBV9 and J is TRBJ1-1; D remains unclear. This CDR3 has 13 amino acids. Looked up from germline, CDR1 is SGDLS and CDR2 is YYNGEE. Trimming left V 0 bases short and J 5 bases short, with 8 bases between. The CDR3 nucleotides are TGTGCCAGCAGCGTAGCCCCGGGGACTGAAGCTTTCTTT. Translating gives CASSVAPGTEAFF.

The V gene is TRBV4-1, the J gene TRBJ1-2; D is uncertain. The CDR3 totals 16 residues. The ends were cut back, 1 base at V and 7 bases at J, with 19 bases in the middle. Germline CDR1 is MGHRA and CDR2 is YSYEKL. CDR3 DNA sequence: TGCGCCAGCAGCCAAGCCGAGACAAGAATAGGGAGTGGCTACACCTTC. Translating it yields CASSQAETRIGSGYTF.

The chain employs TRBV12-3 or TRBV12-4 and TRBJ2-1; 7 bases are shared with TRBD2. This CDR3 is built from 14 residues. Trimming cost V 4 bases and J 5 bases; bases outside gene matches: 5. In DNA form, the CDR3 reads TGTGCCAGCAGTTCCGGACTAGGAAACAATGAGCAGTTCTTC. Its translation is CASSSGLGNNEQFF.

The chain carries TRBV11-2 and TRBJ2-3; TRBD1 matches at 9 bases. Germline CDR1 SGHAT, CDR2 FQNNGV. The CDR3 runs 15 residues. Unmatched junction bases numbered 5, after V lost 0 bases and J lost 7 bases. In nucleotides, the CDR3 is TGTGCCAGCAGCTTAGAAGGGACAGGGCTAAATACGCAGTATTTT. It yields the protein CASSLEGTGLNTQYF.

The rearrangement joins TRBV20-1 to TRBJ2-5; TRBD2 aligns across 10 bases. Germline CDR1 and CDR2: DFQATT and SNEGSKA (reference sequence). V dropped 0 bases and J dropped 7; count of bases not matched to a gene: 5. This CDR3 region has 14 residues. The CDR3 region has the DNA TGCAGTGCTAGAGATGGGAGCGGGGGGGGGACCCAGTACTTC. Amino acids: CSARDGSGGGTQYF.

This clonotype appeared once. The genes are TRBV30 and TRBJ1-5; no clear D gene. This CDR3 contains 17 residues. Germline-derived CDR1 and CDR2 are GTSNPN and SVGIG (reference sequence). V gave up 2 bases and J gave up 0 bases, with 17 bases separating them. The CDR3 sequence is CAWSLSSGKYSNQPQHF. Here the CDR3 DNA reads TGTGCCTGGAGTTTGTCTAGCGGGAAATATAGCAATCAGCCCCAGCATTTT.

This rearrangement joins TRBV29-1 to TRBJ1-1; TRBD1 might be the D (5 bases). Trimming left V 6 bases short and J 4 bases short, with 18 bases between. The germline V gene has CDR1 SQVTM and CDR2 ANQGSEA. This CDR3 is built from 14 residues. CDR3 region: CSVRVSGRGTEAFF. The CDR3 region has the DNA TGCAGCGTGAGGGTGAGCGGGAGGGGCACTGAAGCTTTCTTT.

The CDR3: CASSEQSFGEQFF. The CDR3 DNA follows: TGTGCCAGCAGTGAACAGAGCTTTGGGGAGCAGTTCTTC. The V call is TRBV25-1, the J call TRBJ2-1; the D is unclear. There are 13 residues in the CDR3. Germline assignment: CDR1 MGHDK and CDR2 SYGVNS. V was cut by 2 bases and J by 10 bases, with 12 bases left in between. Variable domain in full (rest from reference TRBV25-1 and TRBJ2-1): EADIYQTPRYLVIGTGKKITLECSQTMGHDKMYWYQQDPGMELHLIHYSYGVNSTEKGDLSSESTVSRIRTEHFPLTLESARPSHTSQYLCASSEQSFGEQFFGPGTRLTVL.

As DNA, the CDR3 is TGCGCCAGCAGCTTAATGGGGGGGGGCTTAGGTAGTGAGCAGTTCTTC. Amino acid sequence: CASSLMGGGLGSEQFF. The V call is TRBV5-1, the J call TRBJ2-1; tentative D call: TRBD2 (7 bases). The CDR3 consists of 16 residues. Deletions cut 2 bases from V and 9 bases from J, with 21 bases between. Germline V CDR1 and CDR2: SGHRS, YFSETQ.

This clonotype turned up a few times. CDR3 nucleotides: TGCGCCAGCAGCCAACCGGGACAGGGACCCTACTACGAGCAGTACTTC. This gives the protein CASSQPGQGPYYEQYF. The chain is built from TRBV4-1 and TRBJ2-7; TRBD1 matches 9 bases. The CDR3 spans 16 residues. V dropped 2 bases and J dropped 3; count of bases not matched to a gene: 8. Germline V gene sequence: CDR1 MGHRA, CDR2 YSYEKL.

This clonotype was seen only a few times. The CDR3, as DNA: TGTGCCAGCAGTTTGGGAAACTATGGCTACACCTTC. Its protein is CASSLGNYGYTF. The V gene is TRBV12-3 or TRBV12-4, the J gene TRBJ1-2, with D uncertain. The CDR3 contains 12 residues. V gave up 3 bases and J gave up 2 bases, with 4 bases separating them.

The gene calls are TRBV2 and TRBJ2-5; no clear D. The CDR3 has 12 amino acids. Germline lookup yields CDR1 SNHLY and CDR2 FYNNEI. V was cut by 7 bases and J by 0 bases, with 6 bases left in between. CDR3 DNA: TGTGCCAGCAATTTCTACCAAGAGACCCAGTACTTC. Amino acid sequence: CASNFYQETQYF.

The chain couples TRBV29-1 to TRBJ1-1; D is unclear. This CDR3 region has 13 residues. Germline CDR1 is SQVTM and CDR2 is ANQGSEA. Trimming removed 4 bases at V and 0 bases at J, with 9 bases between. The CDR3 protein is CSVVWLVNTEAFF. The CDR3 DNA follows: TGCAGCGTTGTTTGGCTTGTGAACACTGAAGCTTTCTTT. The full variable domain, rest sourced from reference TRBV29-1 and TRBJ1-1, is SAVISQKPSRDICQRGTSLTIQCQVDSQVTMMFWYRQQPGQSLTLIATANQGSEATYESGFVIDKFPISRPNLTFSTLTVSNMSPEDSSIYLCSVVWLVNTEAFFGQGTRLTVV.

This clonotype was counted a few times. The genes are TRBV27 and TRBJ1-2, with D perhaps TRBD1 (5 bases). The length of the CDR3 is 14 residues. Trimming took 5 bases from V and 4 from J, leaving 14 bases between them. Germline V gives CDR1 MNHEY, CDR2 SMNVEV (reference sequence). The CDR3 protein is CASSPRGAGYGYTF. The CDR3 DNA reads TGTGCCAGCAGTCCCCGCGGGGCTGGCTATGGCTACACCTTC.

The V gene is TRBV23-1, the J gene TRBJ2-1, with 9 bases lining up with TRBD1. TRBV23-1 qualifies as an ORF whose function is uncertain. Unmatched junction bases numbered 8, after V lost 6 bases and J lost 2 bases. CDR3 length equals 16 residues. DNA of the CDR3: TGCGCCAGCAGGCCTTGGACAGGGGCCCCCTACAATGAGCAGTTCTTC. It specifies CASRPWTGAPYNEQFF.

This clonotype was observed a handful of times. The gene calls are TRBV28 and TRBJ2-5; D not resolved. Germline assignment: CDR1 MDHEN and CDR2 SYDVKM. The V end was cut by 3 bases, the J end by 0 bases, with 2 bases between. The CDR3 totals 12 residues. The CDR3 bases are TGTGCCAGCAGTTTGAACCAAGAGACCCAGTACTTC. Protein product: CASSLNQETQYF.